The rows below give T cell receptor beta chains drawn from one sample of a study of beta chain features in type 1 diabetes. Produced via immunoSEQ multiplex PCR; TCRdb's table is partial and in-frame only. There are under 250,000 clones in the sample; roughly 14% occur only once, and around 0.025% lies in the top ten. Material for sequencing was naive CD4+ T cells from blood. The receptor set was obtained from a woman aged 35 to 49 in good health. Each CDR3 is given with its conserved first and last residue. A D gene is named only where the DNA matches it firmly. Not all rows give a size; the values are once, few, many and, for expanded clones, a class.

j_call: TRBJ1-3; v_call: TRBV25-1; d_call: NA; clone_size: few; cdr3_nt: TGTGCCAGCACTCCGGTGAGGGGGAACACCATATATTTT; cdr3_aa: CASTPVRGNTIYF
j_call: TRBJ2-3; v_call: TRBV18; d_call: TRBD2; clone_size: NA; cdr3_nt: TGTGCCAGCTCACCGATGCTAGCGGGGGGCCGAGGAGATACGCAGTATTTT; cdr3_aa: CASSPMLAGGRGDTQYF
j_call: TRBJ1-1; v_call: TRBV7-9; d_call: NA; clone_size: few; cdr3_nt: TGTGCCAGCAGCTCGAGGGAGAACACTGAAGCTTTCTTT; cdr3_aa: CASSSRENTEAFF
j_call: TRBJ1-6; v_call: TRBV14; d_call: NA; clone_size: NA; cdr3_nt: TGTGCCAGCAGCCAAGATGTTACCTATAATTCACCCCTCCACTTT; cdr3_aa: CASSQDVTYNSPLHF
j_call: TRBJ2-5; v_call: TRBV2; d_call: NA; clone_size: NA; cdr3_nt: TGTGCCAGCAGACAGCAAGAGACCCAGTACTTC; cdr3_aa: CASRQQETQYF
j_call: TRBJ1-5; v_call: TRBV9; d_call: TRBD1; clone_size: NA; cdr3_nt: TGTGCCAGCAGCGTAGACCCAGGGGGGACCAATCAGCCCCAGCATTTT; cdr3_aa: CASSVDPGGTNQPQHF
j_call: TRBJ1-5; v_call: TRBV30; d_call: NA; clone_size: few; cdr3_nt: TGTGCCTGGAGTGAGAGGAGGAGGGCAAATTATAGCAATCAGCCCCAGCATTTT; cdr3_aa: CAWSERRRANYSNQPQHF
j_call: TRBJ2-5; v_call: TRBV7-2; d_call: NA; clone_size: NA; cdr3_nt: TGTGCCAGCAGCTTAGACGGCCCGGGGACCCAGTACTTC; cdr3_aa: CASSLDGPGTQYF
j_call: TRBJ1-5; v_call: TRBV4-2; d_call: TRBD1; clone_size: NA; cdr3_nt: TGTGCCAGCAGCCAGACAGGGAATCAGCCCCAGCATTTT; cdr3_aa: CASSQTGNQPQHF
j_call: TRBJ2-1; v_call: TRBV5-4; d_call: TRBD1; clone_size: NA; cdr3_nt: TGTGCCAGCAGCCGCCCGGGACAGAACTACAATGAGCAGTTCTTC; cdr3_aa: CASSRPGQNYNEQFF
j_call: TRBJ1-6; v_call: TRBV5-4; d_call: TRBD1; clone_size: few; cdr3_nt: TGTGCCAGCAGCTTGTATGGGACAGGGGTTGGGAATTCACCCCTCCACTTT; cdr3_aa: CASSLYGTGVGNSPLHF
j_call: TRBJ2-7; v_call: TRBV19; d_call: NA; clone_size: few; cdr3_nt: TGTGCCAGTAGTGGGGCTATGGACAGAGTAAACTCCTACGAGCAGTACTTC; cdr3_aa: CASSGAMDRVNSYEQYF
j_call: TRBJ1-5; v_call: TRBV2; d_call: TRBD1; clone_size: NA; cdr3_nt: TGTGCCAGCAGTGCTTCCAGGGGGAATCAGCCCCAGCATTTT; cdr3_aa: CASSASRGNQPQHF
j_call: TRBJ2-1; v_call: TRBV29-1; d_call: TRBD1; clone_size: many; cdr3_nt: TGCAGCGTTGAAGAGGACAGGCAATACAATGAGCAGTTCTTC; cdr3_aa: CSVEEDRQYNEQFF
j_call: TRBJ2-2; v_call: TRBV18; d_call: TRBD1; clone_size: NA; cdr3_nt: TGTGCCAGCTCACTAAATTCAGGGGGCGACACCGGGGAGCTGTTTTTT; cdr3_aa: CASSLNSGGDTGELFF
j_call: TRBJ1-6; v_call: TRBV7-2; d_call: TRBD1; clone_size: NA; cdr3_nt: TGTGCCAGCAGCTCCCAGCGACAGGGAAATTCACCCCTCCACTTT; cdr3_aa: CASSSQRQGNSPLHF
j_call: TRBJ2-1; v_call: TRBV6-1; d_call: NA; clone_size: NA; cdr3_nt: TGTGCCAGCAGTGAAGCTGGGAGCTCCTACAATGAGCAGTTCTTC; cdr3_aa: CASSEAGSSYNEQFF
j_call: TRBJ2-2; v_call: TRBV19; d_call: TRBD2; clone_size: few; cdr3_nt: TGTGCCACCGCAACTAGCGGGGGGGCGAACACCGGGGAGCTGTTTTTT; cdr3_aa: CATATSGGANTGELFF
j_call: TRBJ1-1; v_call: TRBV29-1; d_call: NA; clone_size: few; cdr3_nt: TGCAGCGTTGAGGAGCATGAGAACACTGAAGCTTTCTTT; cdr3_aa: CSVEEHENTEAFF
j_call: TRBJ1-2; v_call: TRBV9; d_call: TRBD1; clone_size: NA; cdr3_nt: TGTGCCAGCAGCTCACAGGGGGGGGGAGGCTATGGCTACACCTTC; cdr3_aa: CASSSQGGGGYGYTF
j_call: TRBJ2-1; v_call: TRBV5-1; d_call: NA; clone_size: once; cdr3_nt: TGCGCCAGCAGCCAGAAAGGGGGGGCGGTCTACAATGAGCAGTTCTTC; cdr3_aa: CASSQKGGAVYNEQFF
j_call: TRBJ1-2; v_call: TRBV11-2; d_call: NA; clone_size: few; cdr3_nt: TGTGCAAGTCGTCCCGGGAACGGCTATGGCTACACCTTC; cdr3_aa: CASRPGNGYGYTF
j_call: TRBJ2-7; v_call: TRBV7-9; d_call: TRBD2; clone_size: few; cdr3_nt: TGTGCCAGCAGCTTAGGGTTACTAGCGGCTAGCTCCTACGAGCAGTACTTC; cdr3_aa: CASSLGLLAASSYEQYF
j_call: TRBJ2-7; v_call: TRBV7-8; d_call: TRBD2; clone_size: few; cdr3_nt: TGTGCCAGCAGCTCCTGGACTAGCGGGGGGGACCACGAGCAGTACTTC; cdr3_aa: CASSSWTSGGDHEQYF
j_call: TRBJ2-1; v_call: TRBV7-9; d_call: NA; clone_size: many; cdr3_nt: TGTGCCAGCTCGGGCGGGAATGAGCAGTTCTTC; cdr3_aa: CASSGGNEQFF
j_call: TRBJ2-5; v_call: TRBV7-9; d_call: NA; clone_size: NA; cdr3_nt: TGTGCCAGCAGCTTAGGGCCGGAGACCCAGTACTTC; cdr3_aa: CASSLGPETQYF
j_call: TRBJ1-5; v_call: TRBV7-9; d_call: TRBD1; clone_size: NA; cdr3_nt: TGTGCCAGCAGCCCCCCCGGGACAGGTAATCAGCCCCAGCATTTT; cdr3_aa: CASSPPGTGNQPQHF
j_call: TRBJ1-4; v_call: TRBV27; d_call: NA; clone_size: few; cdr3_nt: TGTGCCAGCAGTTTTTCCGGGGCTAATGAAAAACTGTTTTTT; cdr3_aa: CASSFSGANEKLFF
j_call: TRBJ1-2; v_call: TRBV6-6; d_call: NA; clone_size: NA; cdr3_nt: TGTGCCAGCAGTTACAAGCAAATTAACTATGGCTACACCTTC; cdr3_aa: CASSYKQINYGYTF
j_call: TRBJ1-5; v_call: TRBV2; d_call: TRBD1; clone_size: NA; cdr3_nt: TGTGCCAGCAACCTAGGGACAGTTCAGCCCCAGCATTTT; cdr3_aa: CASNLGTVQPQHF
j_call: TRBJ2-3; v_call: TRBV7-2; d_call: TRBD2; clone_size: NA; cdr3_nt: TGTGCCAGCAGCTTAGCCGGGACTAGCGTCAAGGCAGATACGCAGTATTTT; cdr3_aa: CASSLAGTSVKADTQYF
j_call: TRBJ2-7; v_call: TRBV4-1; d_call: NA; clone_size: NA; cdr3_nt: TGCGCCAGCAGCTCCCTAGGCCCCTCTTACGAGCAGTACTTC; cdr3_aa: CASSSLGPSYEQYF
j_call: TRBJ1-1; v_call: TRBV6-5; d_call: TRBD1; clone_size: NA; cdr3_nt: TGTGCCAGCAGTGTCCGGGACAGGGGGAGCACTGAAGCTTTCTTT; cdr3_aa: CASSVRDRGSTEAFF
j_call: TRBJ2-5; v_call: TRBV6-5; d_call: TRBD1; clone_size: NA; cdr3_nt: TGTGCCAGCAGTGGACAGGGGGCGGCCCAGTACTTC; cdr3_aa: CASSGQGAAQYF
j_call: TRBJ1-1; v_call: TRBV10-3; d_call: NA; clone_size: few; cdr3_nt: TGTGCCATCAGCGTACAGTTTATGAACACTGAAGCTTTCTTT; cdr3_aa: CAISVQFMNTEAFF
j_call: TRBJ1-6; v_call: TRBV19; d_call: TRBD1; clone_size: few; cdr3_nt: TGTGCCAGTAGTAAACGGACAGGGGTCTTGAATTCACCCCTCCACTTT; cdr3_aa: CASSKRTGVLNSPLHF
j_call: TRBJ1-6; v_call: TRBV5-4; d_call: NA; clone_size: few; cdr3_nt: TGTGCCAGCAGCTCAAAGAAAACAGGGTTTGGTAATTCACCCCTCCACTTT; cdr3_aa: CASSSKKTGFGNSPLHF
j_call: TRBJ1-1; v_call: TRBV6-1; d_call: NA; clone_size: NA; cdr3_nt: TGTGCCAGCAGTATCCCAGGGTTAGGAACTGAAGCTTTCTTT; cdr3_aa: CASSIPGLGTEAFF
j_call: TRBJ2-7; v_call: TRBV2; d_call: TRBD1; clone_size: few; cdr3_nt: TGTGCCAGCGCGATACAGGGGGCCCGTTACGAGCAGTACTTC; cdr3_aa: CASAIQGARYEQYF
j_call: TRBJ1-1; v_call: TRBV10-2; d_call: NA; clone_size: few; cdr3_nt: TGCGCCAGCAGTATGTCTTCTCCGAACACTGAAGCTTTCTTT; cdr3_aa: CASSMSSPNTEAFF
j_call: TRBJ1-1; v_call: TRBV7-9; d_call: NA; clone_size: NA; cdr3_nt: TGTGCCAGCAGCCGAGGGATTTTTGAAGCTTTCTTT; cdr3_aa: CASSRGIFEAFF
j_call: TRBJ1-4; v_call: TRBV5-4; d_call: TRBD1; clone_size: NA; cdr3_nt: TGTGCCAGCAGCTGGGGACAGAGTAATGAAAAACTGTTTTTT; cdr3_aa: CASSWGQSNEKLFF
j_call: TRBJ2-5; v_call: TRBV5-4; d_call: TRBD2; clone_size: few; cdr3_nt: TGTGCCAGCAGCCTCGGGGGACTAGCGGGGGCCGTTGACCAAGAGACCCAGTACTTC; cdr3_aa: CASSLGGLAGAVDQETQYF
j_call: TRBJ2-3; v_call: TRBV2; d_call: TRBD2; clone_size: NA; cdr3_nt: TGTGCCAGCAGGCGAAGGACTAGCATCAATACAGATACGCAGTATTTT; cdr3_aa: CASRRRTSINTDTQYF
j_call: TRBJ1-1; v_call: TRBV18; d_call: TRBD1; clone_size: NA; cdr3_nt: TGTGCCAGCTCCCAGGGACAGGTCTCTGAAGCTTTCTTT; cdr3_aa: CASSQGQVSEAFF